The sequence of this T cell receptor (beta chain) was determined in a study of post-analysis software for immune sequencing data. Built from TCR beta cDNA, the libraries had unique molecular identifiers in them. Each CDR3 protein gets one entry after TCRdb re-called the PCR reads with MiXCR. Of under 900,000 distinct CDR3 sequences detected, approximately 57% appear once; the ten largest clones hold approximately 4.2%. This clonotype was seen more than once but under ten times. Antigen: not known. The study, taken as a whole, reports: Multiple sclerosis patients had significantly lower normalized Chao1 diversity than controls.

This receptor was obtained from a girl under 18 with multiple sclerosis. Sequencing was done on a sample of blood.

In DNA, the CDR3 is TGTGCCAGCAGCGCCGGGACAGGGAGGTATGGCTACACCTTC. Translation gives CASSAGTGRYGYTF. This sequence joins TRBV11-1 and TRBJ1-2; 9 bases fit TRBD1. CDR1 and CDR2 from the germline V gene are SGHAT and FQDESV (reference sequence). The CDR3 totals 14 residues. V was pared by 5 bases and J by 5 bases, with 6 bases of the junction left unmatched.